These T cell receptor beta chains were read from a single sample in a study of CD8 T cells in Susac syndrome. Each CDR3 protein gets one entry after TCRdb re-called the immunoSEQ multiplex PCR reads with MiXCR. The data contain 110,000 or so distinct CDR3 sequences, roughly 95% of them singletons. The material sequenced was CD4+ T cells from PBMCs. The receptors originated from a human donor in good health. Both conserved end residues are part of each CDR3. Each record gives: V gene, CDR3 length, J gene, CDR3 protein.

TRBV7-9	14	TRBJ2-2	CASSGQMNTGELFF
TRBV24-1	12	TRBJ2-3	CATSGGTDTQYF
TRBV4-2	19	TRBJ1-5	CASSQDPIYWTGTHQPQHF
TRBV4-3	15	TRBJ2-1	CASSKLASSYNEQFF
TRBV4-3	14	TRBJ2-4	CASSQSQGRYIQYF
TRBV12-3/TRBV12-4	14	TRBJ1-1	CASSDRGSNTEAFF
TRBV29-1	13	TRBJ2-1	CSVQGPADNEQFF
TRBV5-1	14	TRBJ2-7	CASSPRDRGGEQYF
TRBV20-1	14	TRBJ2-7	CSASNPLRSVEQYF
TRBV15	15	TRBJ2-2	CATSRNRGQGGELFF
TRBV2	16	TRBJ2-4	CASSGFRAQAKNIQYF
TRBV6-2/TRBV6-3	15	TRBJ2-2	CASRDWDSSTGELFF
TRBV28	15	TRBJ2-7	CASSSLSDRGHEQYF
TRBV6-5	12	TRBJ2-7	CASSSQVYEQYF
TRBV4-3	15	TRBJ2-1	CASSQASGGDNEQFF
TRBV29-1	14	TRBJ2-7	CSVSSPARSYEQYF
TRBV6-5	17	TRBJ2-3	CASSYSKVNRRGDTQYF
TRBV7-2	15	TRBJ2-1	CASSSGLAMGNEQFF
TRBV4-1	14	TRBJ2-2	CASSQDGRSGELFF
TRBV29-1	14	TRBJ1-1	CSVRNERGLTEAFF
TRBV9	14	TRBJ1-5	CASSPMGESQPQHF
TRBV20-1	13	TRBJ2-5	CSAGGTSGYTQYF